The present T cell receptor (beta chain) was sequenced within a study of blood T cell repertoires in COVID-19. This clone was observed once. Assay used: immunoSEQ multiplex PCR; TCRdb lists only in-frame clones, some missing. This sample yields 200,000 to 250,000 clones, of which 85% to 90% are seen a single time; approximately 3.4% belongs to the top ten. CDR3 length: 13 amino acids. Germline V gene lookup returns CDR1 KGHSH and CDR2 LQKENI. Germline trimming cut 3 bases from V and 6 bases from J; bases unmatched to any gene: 2. The receptor was derived from a young woman in a cohort exposed to, infected with or recovered from COVID-19 (not recorded which). Sequencing input: PBMCs or T cells enriched from blood (not recorded which). The gene calls are TRBV18 and TRBJ1-3; 7 bases agree with TRBD1. CDR3 region: CASSPQGENTIYF. CDR3 DNA sequence: TGTGCCAGCTCACCCCAGGGGGAAAACACCATATATTTT.